The sequence of this T cell receptor (beta chain) was determined in a study of T cells expressing NK-cell markers. Study-level background: Beta-chain profiling covered CD3+CD56+NKG2C+, CD3+CD56+NKG2C- and CD3+CD56-NKG2C+ sorted subsets.

Regarding this clonotype: The target antigen is unknown.

Germline V gene lookup returns CDR1 LNHNV and CDR2 YYDKDF (reference sequence). The CDR3 is 15 amino acids. TCR beta cDNA was made by 5'RACE template switching with UMIs. TCRdb reprocessed the 5' RACE reads; each CDR3 protein has one entry and no DNA is given. In all, the sample yields about 120,000 distinct CDR3 sequences. Broader study findings: Expanded clones of NKG2C+ T cells had an unclear HCMV specificity. One observes that, in several donors, these clonotypes were also the leading ones within the CD3+CD56-NKG2C+ fraction.

What was sequenced was blood T cells: a sorted CD56 or NKG2C T cell subset, CD4+ or CD8+ T cells, or bulk PBMC T cells (not recorded which). The receptor's source is a woman between 18 and 75 years old in good health. The chain joins TRBV15 to TRBJ1-4. The CDR3 sequence is CATSRDLDPNEKLFF.